These 7 T cell receptor beta chains were sequenced from one sample in a study of cytomegalovirus exposure and HLA in healthy donors. The PCR was carried out with 60 Vbeta primers and 13 Jbeta primers. TCRdb keeps only in-frame clones here, not all; method: immunoSEQ multiplex PCR. The table includes around 130,000 clones, around 77% detected once. Material: PBMCs. These receptors originate from a woman in her fifties or sixties in good health and CMV-seronegative.

The gene calls are TRBV7-2 and TRBJ1-1, with 8 bases matching TRBD1. After removal of 5 bases from V and 7 bases from J, the junction contained 6 bases not matched to a gene. The CDR3 consists of 13 residues. Germline CDR1 reads SGHTA; CDR2 reads FQGNSA. The CDR3 sequence: CASSLDRGREAFF. In DNA, the CDR3 is TGTGCCAGCAGCCTTGACAGGGGTCGTGAAGCTTTCTTT.

DNA of the CDR3: TGCGCCAGCAGCTTGTCCAGGTCTAACTATGGCTACACCTTC. Residues: CASSLSRSNYGYTF. This chain connects TRBV5-1 to TRBJ1-2; D is unresolved. This CDR3 has 14 amino acids. The germline V gene encodes CDR1 SGHRS and CDR2 YFSETQ. With 1 base removed from V and 0 bases from J, the gap between germline ends came to 7 bases.

The rearrangement uses TRBV30 and TRBJ1-3; D ambiguous. Germline assignment: CDR1 GTSNPN and CDR2 SVGIG (reference sequence). Trimming removed 5 bases from V and 4 bases from J, with 6 bases in between. CDR3 length equals 11 residues. CDR3 sequence: CAWETGNTIYF. Written as DNA, the CDR3 is TGTGCCTGGGAGACAGGAAACACCATATATTTT.

V and J are TRBV5-1 and TRBJ2-6, with a weak D call TRBD1 (5 bases). The germline V gene encodes CDR1 SGHRS and CDR2 YFSETQ. The CDR3 totals 14 residues. The V gene lost 4 bases and the J gene lost 4 bases, with 9 bases spanning the gap. In nucleotides, the CDR3 is TGCGCCAGCAGCCTACGGACAGGGGCCAACGTCCTGACTTTC. The encoded protein is CASSLRTGANVLTF. Looking up the rest from reference TRBV5-1 and TRBJ2-6 gives the full variable domain: KAGVTQTPRYLIKTRGQQVTLSCSPISGHRSVSWYQQTPGQGLQFLFEYFSETQRNKGNFPGRFSGRQFSNSRSEMNVSTLELGDSALYLCASSLRTGANVLTFGAGSRLTVL.

CDR3 sequence (DNA): TGTGCCAGCAGGGGGACAGGGATCAATCAGCCCCAGCATTTT. It codes for CASRGTGINQPQHF. The chain uses TRBV6-1 and TRBJ1-5, with 9 bases fitting TRBD1. The CDR3 runs to 14 residues. V lost 6 bases, J lost 3 bases, and 3 bases stayed unmatched. Per germline, CDR1 MNHNS and CDR2 SASEGT.

The chain recombines TRBV7-2 with TRBJ2-3; 9 bases map to TRBD2. This CDR3 has 16 amino acids. The ends lost 7 bases at V and 7 bases at J; junction bases unmatched: 15. Germline V lookup: CDR1 SGHTA, CDR2 FQGNSA. This CDR3 is CASTMTGSGSPNTQYF. In nucleotides, the CDR3 is TGTGCCAGCACAATGACTGGTAGCGGGAGCCCGAATACGCAGTATTTT.

J is TRBJ2-3 and V is TRBV30, with 9 bases lining up with TRBD2. Germline V gives CDR1 GTSNPN, CDR2 SVGIG (reference sequence). There are 12 residues in the CDR3. Unmatched junction bases numbered 5, after V lost 8 bases and J lost 5 bases. As DNA, the CDR3 is TGTGCCAGTACTAGCGGGTTAGATACGCAGTATTTT. It is translated as CASTSGLDTQYF.